This is a list of T cell receptor beta chains from one sample in a study of regulatory T cells in long-lasting Graves disease. A single record per CDR3 protein comes from TCRdb applying MiXCR to the multiplex PCR reads. The table records around 420,000 distinct CDR3 sequences, approximately 16% of them present only once. The same data also went into a second study, on T cells in Graves' hyperthyroidism and ophthalmopathy.

This specimen was peripheral blood mononuclear cells (PBMCs), taken at new diagnosis, from a patient treated with antithyroid drugs. The receptors here all came from a middle-aged woman with Graves disease. Both conserved end residues are part of each CDR3. A D gene is named only where the DNA matches it firmly. The size entry is marked missing in some rows and otherwise reads once, few, many or a size class.

d_call	j_call	v_call	clone_size	cdr3_aa	cdr3_nt
-	TRBJ2-7	TRBV3-1	-	CASSQDLYPISYEQYF	TGTGCCAGCAGCCAAGACCTATACCCGATTTCCTACGAGCAGTACTTC
-	TRBJ2-5	TRBV10-3	many	CAISASPGGGETQYF	TGTGCCATCAGTGCATCGCCAGGGGGGGGAGAGACCCAGTACTTC
TRBD1	TRBJ1-1	TRBV28	-	CASSRPGQGYTEAFF	TGTGCCAGCAGCCGCCCGGGACAGGGGTACACTGAAGCTTTCTTT
-	TRBJ2-1	TRBV30	many	CAWMGASTYNEQFF	TGTGCCTGGATGGGGGCTTCCACTTACAATGAGCAGTTCTTC
TRBD1	TRBJ1-2	TRBV10-3	many	CAIHPATGNYGYTF	TGTGCCATCCACCCGGCGACAGGGAACTATGGCTACACCTTC
-	TRBJ2-5	TRBV11-2	many	CASSLGGQTAQYF	TGTGCCAGCAGCTTAGGCGGACAGACGGCCCAGTACTTC
-	TRBJ1-3	TRBV12-5	many	CASADLGAVNSGNTIYF	TGTGCTAGTGCCGACCTGGGGGCGGTCAACTCTGGAAACACCATATATTTT
-	TRBJ1-5	TRBV9	many	CASSSGPGWGQPQHF	TGTGCCAGCAGTTCGGGACCGGGCTGGGGTCAGCCCCAGCATTTT
-	TRBJ2-7	TRBV5-6	many	CASSPGRRELWQYF	TGTGCCAGCAGCCCGGGACGACGGGAGCTATGGCAGTACTTC
-	TRBJ2-7	TRBV18	many	CASSPSVDSYEQYF	TGTGCCAGCTCACCGTCGGTAGACTCCTACGAGCAGTACTTC
TRBD1	TRBJ1-5	TRBV2	many	CASRTGVGNQPQHF	TGTGCCAGCAGGACAGGGGTTGGCAATCAGCCCCAGCATTTT
-	TRBJ2-1	TRBV15	many	CATLGGRAKNEQFF	TGTGCCACCCTAGGAGGTCGAGCTAAAAATGAGCAGTTCTTC
-	TRBJ2-1	TRBV10-3	-	CAISEPRDFYYNEQFF	TGTGCCATCAGTGAGCCTCGGGACTTTTACTACAATGAGCAGTTCTTC
-	TRBJ1-3	TRBV28	many	CASSFPVAGNTIYF	TGTGCCAGCAGTTTCCCCGTTGCTGGAAACACCATATATTTT
TRBD2	TRBJ2-5	TRBV3-1	many	CASSPVGGGPQRLTQYF	TGTGCCAGCAGCCCAGTGGGCGGGGGACCCCAAAGGCTGACCCAGTACTTC
-	TRBJ2-3	TRBV28	many	CASSLQRLVGVDTQYF	TGTGCCAGCAGTTTACAACGGCTAGTAGGGGTAGATACGCAGTATTTT
TRBD2	TRBJ2-2	TRBV9	-	CASSVVGEGGELFF	TGTGCCAGCAGCGTAGTGGGGGAGGGCGGGGAGCTGTTTTTT
-	TRBJ2-2	TRBV4-1	-	CASSQGSVLGELFF	TGCGCCAGCAGCCAAGGGTCAGTCTTGGGGGAGCTGTTTTTT
-	TRBJ2-1	TRBV20-1	many	CSARDPSSGTYNEQFF	TGCAGTGCTAGAGATCCCTCGTCCGGGACCTACAATGAGCAGTTCTTC
-	TRBJ1-6	TRBV3-1	many	CASSQGQRDNSPLHF	TGTGCCAGCAGCCAAGGGCAGCGAGATAATTCACCCCTCCACTTT
TRBD2	TRBJ2-1	TRBV11-3	many	CASSLGGLAGLFDEQFF	TGTGCCAGCAGCTTAGGGGGACTAGCGGGATTATTTGATGAGCAGTTCTTC
TRBD2	TRBJ2-7	TRBV3-1	many	CASSPGLAGTYEQYF	TGTGCCAGCAGCCCCGGACTAGCGGGAACATACGAGCAGTACTTC
TRBD2	TRBJ2-1	TRBV11-2	few	CASSLAGGAGNEQFF	TGTGCCAGCAGCTTAGCGGGAGGGGCCGGTAATGAGCAGTTCTTC
-	TRBJ2-4	TRBV11-3	many	CASSATRDTRGENIQYF	TGTGCCAGCAGCGCCACGAGGGACACCAGAGGTGAAAACATTCAGTACTTC
TRBD2	TRBJ2-1	TRBV7-2	few	CASSLVPTGTSGRVSYNEQFF	TGTGCCAGCAGCTTAGTCCCAACCGGGACTAGCGGGAGAGTCTCCTACAATGAGCAGTTCTTC
-	TRBJ2-7	TRBV6-5	many	CASSYDRDRESSSSGAYEQYF	TGTGCCAGCAGTTACGACAGGGACAGGGAGTCCTCGTCTAGCGGGGCCTACGAGCAGTACTTC
-	TRBJ2-1	TRBV6-2/TRBV6-3	many	CASSIRRGNSYNEQFF	TGTGCCAGCAGTATCCGCAGGGGAAACTCCTACAATGAGCAGTTCTTC
TRBD1	TRBJ2-1	TRBV19	-	CASSQDRGASNEQFF	TGTGCCAGTAGTCAGGACAGGGGCGCATCCAATGAGCAGTTCTTC
-	TRBJ1-2	TRBV19	many	CASSVVKGDYGYTF	TGTGCCAGTAGTGTAGTTAAGGGGGACTATGGCTACACCTTC
-	TRBJ2-2	TRBV28	many	CASSPMTGRTGELFF	TGTGCCAGCAGTCCAATGACAGGGAGGACCGGGGAGCTGTTTTTT
-	TRBJ1-2	TRBV6-5	few	CASSLDRLGYTF	TGTGCCAGCAGTTTGGACAGACTGGGCTACACCTTC
-	TRBJ2-2	TRBV3-1	-	CASSQVFSGANTGELFF	TGTGCCAGCAGCCAAGTATTTAGCGGAGCTAACACCGGGGAGCTGTTTTTT
TRBD2	TRBJ2-7	TRBV5-6	-	CASSKTSGKRHEQYF	TGTGCCAGCAGCAAGACTAGCGGGAAGCGCCACGAGCAGTACTTC
TRBD2	TRBJ2-1	TRBV6-2/TRBV6-3	few	CASSYSTGTRSYNEQFF	TGTGCCAGCAGTTACTCAACAGGGACTAGATCCTACAATGAGCAGTTCTTC
TRBD1	TRBJ2-1	TRBV11-1	many	CASSGAPGTGGYNEQFF	TGTGCCAGCAGCGGTGCCCCAGGGACAGGGGGATATAATGAGCAGTTCTTC
TRBD2	TRBJ2-5	TRBV28	-	CASSLGAGGPGTQYF	TGTGCCAGCAGTTTAGGAGCGGGAGGGCCTGGGACCCAGTACTTC
TRBD1	TRBJ1-3	TRBV30	-	CAWSQGVVGNTIYF	TGTGCCTGGAGCCAGGGGGTTGTTGGAAACACCATATATTTT
TRBD2	TRBJ2-7	TRBV15	few	CATSRLAGGGYEQYF	TGTGCCACCAGCAGATTAGCGGGAGGGGGGTACGAGCAGTACTTC
TRBD1	TRBJ1-2	TRBV10-3	few	CAISSGTALGGYTF	TGTGCCATCAGTTCAGGGACAGCCCTCGGGGGCTACACCTTC
-	TRBJ2-1	TRBV5-5	many	CASSLGGAYNEQFF	TGTGCCAGCAGCTTGGGGGGGGCGTACAATGAGCAGTTCTTC
-	TRBJ2-3	TRBV19	few	CASSTTPSTDTQYF	TGTGCCAGTAGTACCACCCCCAGCACAGATACGCAGTATTTT
-	TRBJ1-3	TRBV27	many	CASSPGLLSSGNTIYF	TGTGCCAGCAGCCCGGGACTTTTGAGCTCTGGAAACACCATATATTTT
TRBD1	TRBJ2-2	TRBV5-1	few	CASSLDRVATGELFF	TGCGCCAGCAGCTTAGACAGGGTAGCCACCGGGGAGCTGTTTTTT
-	TRBJ1-4	TRBV6-5	-	CASSYFARMEKLFF	TGTGCCAGCAGTTACTTTGCCAGGATGGAAAAACTGTTTTTT
-	TRBJ1-2	TRBV6-5	many	CASSYSTSGYTF	TGTGCCAGCAGTTACTCGACGTCCGGCTACACCTTC
TRBD2	TRBJ2-5	TRBV6-5	many	CASSYSPAGGRETQYF	TGTGCCAGCAGTTACTCGCCAGCGGGAGGGCGTGAGACCCAGTACTTC
TRBD2	TRBJ2-1	TRBV5-4	-	CASSPSLSSGGPNEQFF	TGTGCCAGCAGCCCCAGCCTCTCTAGCGGAGGACCCAATGAGCAGTTCTTC
TRBD2	TRBJ2-1	TRBV2	many	CASSLGLAGVNEQFF	TGTGCCAGCAGCCTCGGACTAGCGGGAGTTAATGAGCAGTTCTTC